This T cell receptor (beta chain) was sequenced in a study of blood T cell repertoires in COVID-19. Study-wide background: Nucleic acid was either cDNA or gDNA, and it came from T cells, B-cell-depleted T cells, or PBMCs.

Original analysis: Reference gene primer amplification yielded estimated nucleated cell counts. Here immunoSEQ multiplex PCR was the method, and the copy in TCRdb shows in-frame clones only, minus some. V and J calls and clone size are those listed in that table; D and trimming were worked out from the DNA. Of tens of thousands of clones in the sample, around 85% were seen once. This CDR3 comprises 17 residues. In germline, CDR1 is SGHRS, CDR2 YFSETQ. The V gene lost 4 bases and the J gene lost 0 bases, with 20 bases spanning the gap. This receptor was obtained from a man aged 35 to 55 with COVID-19, enrolled during active disease. The sample comprised peripheral blood. The rearrangement links TRBV5-1 to TRBJ2-7; possible D gene TRBD1, 5 bases. The CDR3 loop reads CASSIQGGAWSSYEQYF. The CDR3 nucleotides are TGCGCCAGCAGCATCCAGGGTGGGGCCTGGAGCTCCTACGAGCAGTACTTC.